The entry that follows covers one TCR beta chain sequence. Its antigen is undetermined. Separation from the roughly 670-subject first cohort characterized the roughly 110-subject validation cohort, to which the donors belonged. The assay was immunoSEQ multiplex PCR, and TCRdb's table has in-frame clones only and misses some. The data hold approximately 82,000 clones, with 85% to 95% observed a single time. Germline CDR1 GTSNPN, CDR2 SVGIG (reference sequence). The V and J ends lost 0 bases and 2 bases respectively, with 16 bases between them. CDR3 size: 16 residues. The data stem from a study of cytomegalovirus exposure and HLA in healthy donors. General study findings and limits: The study put 150 to 200 TCR beta chains on its list as cytomegalovirus-associated. A subsequent analysis found that TCR clusters from the first cohort also tended to co-occur in the approximately 110 validation repertoires, with approximately 95% of cluster scores above 0.

This sequence joins TRBV30 and TRBJ1-2; D call uncertain. What was sequenced was PBMCs. The receptor comes from a man between 18 and 35 years old in good health and CMV-seronegative. CDR3 in amino acids: CAWSVHKSGRNYGYTF. The DNA of the CDR3 is TGTGCCTGGAGTGTACATAAATCTGGGAGAAACTATGGCTACACCTTC.